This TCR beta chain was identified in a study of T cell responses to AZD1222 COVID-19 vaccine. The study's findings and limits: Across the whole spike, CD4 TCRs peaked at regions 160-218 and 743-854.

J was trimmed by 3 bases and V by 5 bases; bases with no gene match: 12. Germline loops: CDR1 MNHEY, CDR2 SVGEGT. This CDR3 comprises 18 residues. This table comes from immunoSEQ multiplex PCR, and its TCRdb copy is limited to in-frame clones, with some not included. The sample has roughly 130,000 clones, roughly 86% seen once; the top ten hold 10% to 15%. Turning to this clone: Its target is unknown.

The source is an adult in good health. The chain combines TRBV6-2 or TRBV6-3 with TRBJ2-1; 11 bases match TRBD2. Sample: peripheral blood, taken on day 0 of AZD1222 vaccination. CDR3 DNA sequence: TGTGCCAGCAGTAAACCCCCCTCACTAGCGGGGGTCTACAATGAGCAGTTCTTC. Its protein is CASSKPPSLAGVYNEQFF.